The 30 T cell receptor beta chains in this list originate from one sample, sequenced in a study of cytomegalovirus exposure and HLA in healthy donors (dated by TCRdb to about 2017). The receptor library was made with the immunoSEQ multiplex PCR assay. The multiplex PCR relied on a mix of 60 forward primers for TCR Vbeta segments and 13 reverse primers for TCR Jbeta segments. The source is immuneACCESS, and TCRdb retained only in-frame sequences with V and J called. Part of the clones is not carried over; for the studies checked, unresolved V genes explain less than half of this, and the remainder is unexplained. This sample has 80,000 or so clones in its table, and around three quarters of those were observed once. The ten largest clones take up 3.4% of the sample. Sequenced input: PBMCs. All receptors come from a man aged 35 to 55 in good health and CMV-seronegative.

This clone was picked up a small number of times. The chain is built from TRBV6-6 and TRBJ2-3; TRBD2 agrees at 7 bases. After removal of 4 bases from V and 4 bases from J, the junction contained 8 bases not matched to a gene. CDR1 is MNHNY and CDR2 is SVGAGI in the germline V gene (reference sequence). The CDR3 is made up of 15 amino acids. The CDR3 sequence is CASSWGGVGADTQYF. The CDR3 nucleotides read TGTGCCAGCAGTTGGGGGGGGGTTGGGGCAGATACGCAGTATTTT.

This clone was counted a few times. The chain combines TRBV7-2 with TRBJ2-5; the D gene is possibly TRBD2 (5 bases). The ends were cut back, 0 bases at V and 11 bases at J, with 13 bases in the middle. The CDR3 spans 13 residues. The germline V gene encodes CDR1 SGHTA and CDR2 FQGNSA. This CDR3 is CASSLALAREQYF. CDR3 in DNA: TGTGCCAGCAGCTTAGCCCTAGCAAGGGAGCAGTACTTC.

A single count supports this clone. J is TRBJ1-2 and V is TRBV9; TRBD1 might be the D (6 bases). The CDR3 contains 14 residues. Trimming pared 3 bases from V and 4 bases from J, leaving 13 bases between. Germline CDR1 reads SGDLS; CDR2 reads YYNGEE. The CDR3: CASSASDRIYGYTF. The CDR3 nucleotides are TGTGCCAGCAGCGCGTCAGACAGGATCTATGGCTACACCTTC.

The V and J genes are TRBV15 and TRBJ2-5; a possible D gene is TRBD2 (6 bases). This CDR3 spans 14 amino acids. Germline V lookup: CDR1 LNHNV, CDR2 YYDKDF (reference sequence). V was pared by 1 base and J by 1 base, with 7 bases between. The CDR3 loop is CATSRGGIQETQYF. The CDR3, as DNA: TGTGCCACCAGCAGAGGCGGGATCCAAGAGACCCAGTACTTC. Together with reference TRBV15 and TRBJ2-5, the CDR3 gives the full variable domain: DAMVIQNPRYQVTQFGKPVTLSCSQTLNHNVMYWYQQKSSQAPKLLFHYYDKDFNNEADTPDNFQSRRPNTSFCFLDIRSPGLGDTAMYLCATSRGGIQETQYFGPGTRLLVL.

The DNA for the CDR3 is TGCGCCAGCAGCTTGACCGCGGGGGCCAGGGCTTTCTTT. Translation gives CASSLTAGARAFF. This chain joins TRBV5-1 and TRBJ1-1, with D tentatively TRBD1 (6 bases). The CDR3 is 13 residues long. Trimming took off 1 base at V and 11 bases at J, with 15 bases between the two ends. Germline V CDR1 and CDR2: SGHRS, YFSETQ.

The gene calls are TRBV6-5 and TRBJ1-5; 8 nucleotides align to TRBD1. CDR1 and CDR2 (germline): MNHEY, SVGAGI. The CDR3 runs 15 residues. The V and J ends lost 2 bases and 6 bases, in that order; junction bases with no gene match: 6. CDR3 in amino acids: CASSYGRGLSQPQHF. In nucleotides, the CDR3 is TGTGCCAGCAGTTACGGCAGGGGGCTGAGTCAGCCCCAGCATTTT.

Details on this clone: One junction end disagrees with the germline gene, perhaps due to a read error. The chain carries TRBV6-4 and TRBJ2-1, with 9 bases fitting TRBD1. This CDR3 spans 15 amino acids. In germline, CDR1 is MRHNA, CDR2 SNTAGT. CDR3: CASNQPGQGGNGQFF. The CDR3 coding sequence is TGTGCCAGCAACCAGCCGGGACAGGGTGGGAATGGGCAGTTCTTC.

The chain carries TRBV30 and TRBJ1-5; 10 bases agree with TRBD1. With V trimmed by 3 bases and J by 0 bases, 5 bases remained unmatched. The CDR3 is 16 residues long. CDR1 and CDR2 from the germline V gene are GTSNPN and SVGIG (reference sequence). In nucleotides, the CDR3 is TGTGCCTGGAGCGACAGGGGGCTCTATAGCAATCAGCCCCAGCATTTT. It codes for CAWSDRGLYSNQPQHF.

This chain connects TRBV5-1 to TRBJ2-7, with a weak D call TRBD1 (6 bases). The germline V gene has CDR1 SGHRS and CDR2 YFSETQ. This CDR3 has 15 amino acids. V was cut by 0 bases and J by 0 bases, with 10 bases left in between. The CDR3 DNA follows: TGCGCCAGCAGCTTGGACAGGGCCCTCTCCTACGAGCAGTACTTC. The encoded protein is CASSLDRALSYEQYF.

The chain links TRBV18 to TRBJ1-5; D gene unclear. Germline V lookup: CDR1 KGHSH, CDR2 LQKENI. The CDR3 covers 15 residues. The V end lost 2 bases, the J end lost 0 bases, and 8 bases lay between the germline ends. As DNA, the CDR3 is TGTGCCAGCTCACCAAACTCCATTAGCAATCAGCCCCAGCATTTT. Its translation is CASSPNSISNQPQHF.

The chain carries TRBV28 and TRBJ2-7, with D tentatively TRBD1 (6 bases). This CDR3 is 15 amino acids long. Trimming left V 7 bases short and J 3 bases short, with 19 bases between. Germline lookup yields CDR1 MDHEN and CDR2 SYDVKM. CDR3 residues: CASTPPSGRGYEQYF. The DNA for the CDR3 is TGTGCCAGCACCCCCCCGTCGGGCAGGGGCTACGAGCAGTACTTC.

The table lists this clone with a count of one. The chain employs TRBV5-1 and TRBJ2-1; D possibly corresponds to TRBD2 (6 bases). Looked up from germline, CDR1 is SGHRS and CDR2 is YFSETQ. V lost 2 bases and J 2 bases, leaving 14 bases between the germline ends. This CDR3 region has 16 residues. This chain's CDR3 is CASSFGLAPPYNEQFF. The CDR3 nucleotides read TGCGCCAGCAGCTTCGGTCTAGCGCCGCCCTACAATGAGCAGTTCTTC.

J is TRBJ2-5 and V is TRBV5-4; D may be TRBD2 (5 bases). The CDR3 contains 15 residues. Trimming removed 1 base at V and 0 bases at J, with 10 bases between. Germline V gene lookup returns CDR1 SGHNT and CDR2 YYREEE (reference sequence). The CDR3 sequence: CASSLRSGNQETQYF. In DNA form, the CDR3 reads TGTGCCAGCAGCTTGCGTTCGGGGAACCAAGAGACCCAGTACTTC.

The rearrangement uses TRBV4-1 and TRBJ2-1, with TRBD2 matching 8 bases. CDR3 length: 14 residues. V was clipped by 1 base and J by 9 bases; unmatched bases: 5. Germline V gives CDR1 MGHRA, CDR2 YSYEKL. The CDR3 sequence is CASSQVVTSVEQFF. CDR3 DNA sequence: TGCGCCAGCAGCCAAGTGGTGACTAGCGTTGAGCAGTTCTTC.

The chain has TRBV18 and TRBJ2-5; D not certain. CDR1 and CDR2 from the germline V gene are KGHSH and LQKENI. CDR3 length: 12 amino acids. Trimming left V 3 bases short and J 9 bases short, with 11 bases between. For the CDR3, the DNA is TGTGCCAGCTCACCGGGCTCCCCTTCCCAGTACTTC. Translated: CASSPGSPSQYF.

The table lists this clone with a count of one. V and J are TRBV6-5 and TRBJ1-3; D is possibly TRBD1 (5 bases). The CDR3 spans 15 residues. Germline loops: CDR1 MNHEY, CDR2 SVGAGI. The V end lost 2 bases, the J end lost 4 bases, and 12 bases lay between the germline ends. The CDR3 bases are TGTGCCAGCAGTTACAGGGGCCAGGAGGGAAACACCATATATTTT. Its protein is CASSYRGQEGNTIYF.

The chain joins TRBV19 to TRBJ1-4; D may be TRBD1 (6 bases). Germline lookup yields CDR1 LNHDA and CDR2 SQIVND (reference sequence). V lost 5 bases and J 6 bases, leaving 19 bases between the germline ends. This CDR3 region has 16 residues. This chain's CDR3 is CASSRWAPGEDEKLFF. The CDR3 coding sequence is TGTGCCAGTAGTCGGTGGGCGCCAGGGGAAGATGAAAAACTGTTTTTT.

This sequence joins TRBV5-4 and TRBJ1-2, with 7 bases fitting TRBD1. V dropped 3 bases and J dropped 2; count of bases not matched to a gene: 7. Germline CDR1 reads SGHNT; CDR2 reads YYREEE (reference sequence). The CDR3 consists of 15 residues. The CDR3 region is CASSSSDRVNYGYTF. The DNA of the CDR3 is TGTGCCAGCAGCTCCTCAGACAGGGTCAACTATGGCTACACCTTC.

CDR3 sequence reads: CASSLTAVSNEKLFF. The CDR3 DNA sequence: TGTGCCAGCAGCTTAACTGCAGTGTCTAATGAAAAACTGTTTTTT. V is TRBV7-3 and J is TRBJ1-4; no clear D. This CDR3 spans 15 amino acids. Germline V gene data show CDR1 as SGHTA and CDR2 as FQGTGA. Deletions cut 0 bases from V and 3 bases from J, with 8 bases between.

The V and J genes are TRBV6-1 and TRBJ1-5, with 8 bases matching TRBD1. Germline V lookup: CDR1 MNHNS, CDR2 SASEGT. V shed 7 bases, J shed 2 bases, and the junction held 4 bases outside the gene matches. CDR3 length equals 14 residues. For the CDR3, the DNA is TGTGCCAGCATCTTGACAGGGGGCAATCAGCCCCAGCATTTT. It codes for CASILTGGNQPQHF.

CDR3 sequence: CASSVSGMNTEAFF. The CDR3 nucleotides are TGTGCCAGCAGCGTTAGCGGCATGAACACTGAAGCTTTCTTT. V is TRBV9 and J is TRBJ1-1; D ambiguous. CDR3 size: 14 residues. The V end lost 2 bases, the J end lost 0 bases, and 8 bases lay between the germline ends. Germline CDR1 and CDR2: SGDLS and YYNGEE. Looking up the rest from reference TRBV9 and TRBJ1-1 gives the full variable domain: DSGVTQTPKHLITATGQRVTLRCSPRSGDLSVYWYQQSLDQGLQFLIQYYNGEERAKGNILERFSAQQFPDLHSELNLSSLELGDSALYFCASSVSGMNTEAFFGQGTRLTVV.

In DNA form, the CDR3 reads TGTGCCAGACAGGGAACAGGGGCCAACGTCCTGACTTTC. Its protein is CARQGTGANVLTF. The J gene is TRBJ2-6, the V gene TRBV2, with D possibly matching TRBD1 (6 bases). Germline V gene data show CDR1 as SNHLY and CDR2 as FYNNEI. The CDR3 is made up of 13 amino acids. V was cut by 9 bases and J by 4 bases, with 10 bases left in between.

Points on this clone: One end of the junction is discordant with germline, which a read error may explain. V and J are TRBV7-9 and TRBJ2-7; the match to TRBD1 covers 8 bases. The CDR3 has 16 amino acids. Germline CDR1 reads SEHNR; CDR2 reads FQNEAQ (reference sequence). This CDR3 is CSSSTLPWTGRYEQYF. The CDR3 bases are TGTTCCAGCAGCACTTTACCATGGACAGGGAGATACGAGCAGTACTTC.

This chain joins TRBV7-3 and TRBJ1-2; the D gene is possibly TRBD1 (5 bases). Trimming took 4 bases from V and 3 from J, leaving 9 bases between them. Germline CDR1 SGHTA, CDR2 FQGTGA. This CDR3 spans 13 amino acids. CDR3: CASSSGGDYGYTF. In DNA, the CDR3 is TGTGCCAGCAGCTCTGGGGGGGACTATGGCTACACCTTC. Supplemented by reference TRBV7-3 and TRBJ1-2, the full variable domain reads GAGVSQTPSNKVTEKGKYVELRCDPISGHTALYWYRQSLGQGPEFLIYFQGTGAADDSGLPNDRFFAVRPEGSVSTLKIQRTERGDSAVYLCASSSGGDYGYTFGSGTRLTVV.

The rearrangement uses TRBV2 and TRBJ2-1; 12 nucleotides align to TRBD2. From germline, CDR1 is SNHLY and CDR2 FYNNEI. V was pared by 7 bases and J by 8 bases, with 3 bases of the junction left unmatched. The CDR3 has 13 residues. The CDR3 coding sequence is TGTGCCAGCAACGGACTAGCGGGGCATGAGCAGTTCTTC. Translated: CASNGLAGHEQFF.

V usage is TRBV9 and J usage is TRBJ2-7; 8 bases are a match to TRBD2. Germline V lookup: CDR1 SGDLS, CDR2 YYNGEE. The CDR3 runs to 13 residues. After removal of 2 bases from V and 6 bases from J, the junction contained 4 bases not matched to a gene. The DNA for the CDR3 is TGTGCCAGCAGCGTCTTGAGCGGGGGCGAGCAGTACTTC. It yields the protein CASSVLSGGEQYF.

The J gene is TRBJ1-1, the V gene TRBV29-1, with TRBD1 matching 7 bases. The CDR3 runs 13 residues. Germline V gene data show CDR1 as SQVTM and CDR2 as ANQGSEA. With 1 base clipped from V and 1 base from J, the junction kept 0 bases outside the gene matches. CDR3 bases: TGCAGCGTTGAAGGGACAGGGAACACTGAAGCTTTCTTT. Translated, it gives CSVEGTGNTEAFF.

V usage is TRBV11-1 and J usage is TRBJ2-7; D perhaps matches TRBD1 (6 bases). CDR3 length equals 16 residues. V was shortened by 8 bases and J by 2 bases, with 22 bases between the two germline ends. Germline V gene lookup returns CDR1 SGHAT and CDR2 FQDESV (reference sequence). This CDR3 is CASVQAPRGMAYEQYF. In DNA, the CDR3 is TGTGCCAGCGTTCAGGCCCCCAGGGGTATGGCCTACGAGCAGTACTTC.

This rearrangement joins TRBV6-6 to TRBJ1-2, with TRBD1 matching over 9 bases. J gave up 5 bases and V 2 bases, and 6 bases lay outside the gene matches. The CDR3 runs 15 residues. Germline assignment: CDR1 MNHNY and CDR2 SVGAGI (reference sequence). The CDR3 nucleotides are TGTGCCAGCAGTTACCGTACCGGGACAGGGTATGGCTACACCTTC. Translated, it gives CASSYRTGTGYGYTF.

The DNA for the CDR3 is TGTGCCAGCAGTCCCAGAACGGAGAGCACTGAAGCTTTCTTT. It yields the protein CASSPRTESTEAFF. The V gene is TRBV27, the J gene TRBJ1-1; D remains unclear. Deletions cut 5 bases from V and 4 bases from J, with 14 bases between. Germline CDR1 reads MNHEY; CDR2 reads SMNVEV (reference sequence). CDR3 length equals 14 residues.